These T cell receptor beta chains were read from a single sample in a study of T cell repertoires in cytomegalovirus infection. Each CDR3 protein gets one entry after TCRdb re-called the reads with MiXCR. Among a few hundred thousand distinct CDR3 sequences, more than 25% were seen once, and the ten largest hold about 13%. Sequenced material: PBMCs. The receptors shown here come from a human donor in good health (CMV status not recorded). Some clones in this sample may be carry-over from other donors' samples. CDR3s include the opening cysteine and the closing phenylalanine or tryptophan. The order of the fields is J gene, V gene, CDR3 length, clone size, D gene, CDR3 DNA, CDR3 protein. A D gene is named only where the DNA matches it firmly. Clone sizes are given selectively: once, few, many, or a class where the clone is expanded.

J: TRBJ2-6; V: TRBV28; length: 14; size: many; D: .; DNA: TGTGCCAGCAGTATCCAGGCAGGAGCCAACGTCCTGACTTTC; CDR3: CASSIQAGANVLTF
J: TRBJ1-6; V: TRBV20-1; length: 13; size: few; D: .; DNA: TGCAGTGTTCGGCCTGGTGGCAATTCACCCCTCCACTTT; CDR3: CSVRPGGNSPLHF
J: TRBJ1-2; V: TRBV4-1; length: 16; size: few; D: TRBD1; DNA: TGCGCCAGCAGCCAACCCGGACAGGGAACTAACTATGGCTACACCTTC; CDR3: CASSQPGQGTNYGYTF
J: TRBJ2-1; V: TRBV12-3/TRBV12-4; length: 12; size: few; D: TRBD2; DNA: TGTGCCAGCAGTTCAACTAGCGATGAGCAGTTCTTC; CDR3: CASSSTSDEQFF
J: TRBJ1-5; V: TRBV6-2/TRBV6-3; length: 16; size: .; D: .; DNA: TGTGCCAGCAGGGCCCGGGGGATGGGCCTCAATCAGCCCCAGCATTTT; CDR3: CASRARGMGLNQPQHF
J: TRBJ2-7; V: TRBV4-3; length: 15; size: few; D: TRBD2; DNA: TGCGCCAGCAGCCAAGTGGCGGGAGGGCCGCACGAGCAGTACTTC; CDR3: CASSQVAGGPHEQYF
J: TRBJ2-4; V: TRBV6-2/TRBV6-3; length: 13; size: many; D: .; DNA: TGTGCCAGCAGTTACTCGCCGGCCTTAGCACAGTACTTC; CDR3: CASSYSPALAQYF
J: TRBJ2-7; V: TRBV15; length: 14; size: few; D: TRBD2; DNA: TGTGCCACCAGCAGGACTAGCGGGACATACGAGCAGTACTTC; CDR3: CATSRTSGTYEQYF
J: TRBJ1-2; V: TRBV7-9; length: 12; size: many; D: .; DNA: TGTGCCAGCGATAGGGCCGGCTATGGCTACACCTTC; CDR3: CASDRAGYGYTF
J: TRBJ2-3; V: TRBV7-6; length: 15; size: many; D: TRBD2; DNA: TGTGCCAGCAGCCCCGGACTAGCGGGAGGAGATACGCAGTATTTT; CDR3: CASSPGLAGGDTQYF
J: TRBJ2-3; V: TRBV28; length: 17; size: .; D: TRBD1; DNA: TGTGCCAGCAGTTTACCGGGACAGACCCTACGCACAGATAAGCAGTATTTT; CDR3: CASSLPGQTLRTDKQYF
J: TRBJ1-1; V: TRBV7-2; length: 15; size: many; D: TRBD1; DNA: TGTGCCAGCAGCGCTCGGACAGGGACGCACACTGAAGCTTTCTTT; CDR3: CASSARTGTHTEAFF
J: TRBJ2-5; V: TRBV29-1; length: 12; size: .; D: .; DNA: TGCAGCGCCTCCAGCAACCAAGAGACCCAGTACTTC; CDR3: CSASSNQETQYF
J: TRBJ2-2; V: TRBV28; length: 16; size: .; D: TRBD1; DNA: TGTGCCAGCAGTGGCGGCCGGGACAGGAACACCGGGGAGCTGTTTTTT; CDR3: CASSGGRDRNTGELFF
J: TRBJ2-3; V: TRBV4-3; length: 16; size: .; D: TRBD2; DNA: TGCGCCAGCAGCCAAGAACCACGCGGGAGTGCAGATACGCAGTATTTT; CDR3: CASSQEPRGSADTQYF
J: TRBJ2-6; V: TRBV29-1; length: 14; size: few; D: .; DNA: TGCAGCGTTGAGACGGGAACTGGGGCCAACGTCCTGACTTTC; CDR3: CSVETGTGANVLTF
J: TRBJ2-2; V: TRBV7-6; length: 18; size: many; D: TRBD2; DNA: TGTGCCAGCAGCTTGGGACCACTAGCGGGGACTAACACCGGGGAGCTGTTTTTT; CDR3: CASSLGPLAGTNTGELFF
J: TRBJ1-2; V: TRBV30; length: 12; size: few; D: .; DNA: TGTGCCTGGAGTGATTTCAGTTATGGCTACACCTTC; CDR3: CAWSDFSYGYTF
J: TRBJ1-1; V: TRBV7-9; length: 15; size: .; D: TRBD1; DNA: TGTGCCAGCAGCTTAGCTAAGGGGGCGAACACTGAAGCTTTCTTT; CDR3: CASSLAKGANTEAFF
J: TRBJ1-1; V: TRBV6-6; length: 14; size: few; D: .; DNA: TGTGCCAGCAGTTATGATAGGGGAGACACTGAAGCTTTCTTT; CDR3: CASSYDRGDTEAFF
J: TRBJ2-5; V: TRBV20-1; length: 16; size: .; D: TRBD2; DNA: TGCAGTGCTAGAGATCTACAGCGGGGGTACCAAGAGACCCAGTACTTC; CDR3: CSARDLQRGYQETQYF
J: TRBJ2-3; V: TRBV19; length: 15; size: many; D: TRBD1; DNA: TGTGCCACTAGTCGCCCCGGACAGGGCACAGATACGCAGTATTTT; CDR3: CATSRPGQGTDTQYF
J: TRBJ1-3; V: TRBV4-1; length: 17; size: .; D: .; DNA: TGCGCCAGCAGCCAAAGGACAGTCGGAATCTCTGGAAACACCATATATTTT; CDR3: CASSQRTVGISGNTIYF
J: TRBJ2-1; V: TRBV29-1; length: 13; size: .; D: TRBD2; DNA: TGCAGCGCCCGGGGAAGCGGGGTCAATGAGCAGTTCTTC; CDR3: CSARGSGVNEQFF
J: TRBJ2-1; V: TRBV27; length: 18; size: few; D: TRBD2; DNA: TGTGCCAGCAGTTTATCGGCCCCAGGACTAGCGCTATTCAATGAGCAGTTCTTC; CDR3: CASSLSAPGLALFNEQFF
J: TRBJ2-7; V: TRBV7-2; length: 14; size: many; D: .; DNA: TGTGCCAGCAGCGTGCGAGGGGGGATGGACGAGCAGTACTTC; CDR3: CASSVRGGMDEQYF
J: TRBJ2-1; V: TRBV12-3/TRBV12-4; length: 14; size: .; D: .; DNA: TGTGCCAGCAGCCCCCCAGGGCACTACAATGAGCAGTTCTTC; CDR3: CASSPPGHYNEQFF